The 16 T cell receptor beta chains given below trace back to one sample, sequenced in a study of response to subunit inactivated influenza vaccine. TCRdb independently ran MiXCR on the RT-PCR reads; one entry per CDR3 protein. The profile shows about 780,000 distinct CDR3 sequences, around 18% of them singletons. The sequenced sample was PBMCs from blood, obtained more than 4 days after vaccination. All receptors come from a man aged 50-60 years who received an inactivated influenza vaccine.

The J gene is TRBJ2-1, the V gene TRBV12-3 or TRBV12-4; 8 bases fit TRBD1. The CDR3 has 14 residues. With V trimmed by 6 bases and J by 5 bases, 6 bases remained unmatched. In DNA form, the CDR3 reads TGTGCCAGCAGCACCAGGGGGCGAGACAATGAGCAGTTCTTC. Translation gives CASSTRGRDNEQFF.

This clonotype was recorded a few times. V gene TRBV18 combines with J gene TRBJ2-1; 7 nucleotides align to TRBD2. Germline V CDR1 and CDR2: KGHSH, LQKENI. The CDR3 sequence is 16 residues long. J gave up 4 bases and V 3 bases, and 9 bases lay outside the gene matches. As DNA, the CDR3 is TGTGCCAGCTCACCCATCGGGGGGTTAGGGTACAATGAGCAGTTCTTC. It codes for CASSPIGGLGYNEQFF.

Only a few counts were recorded for this clonotype. The chain is built from TRBV29-1 and TRBJ1-1; 12 bases are shared with TRBD1. Germline trimming cut 7 bases from V and 1 base from J; bases unmatched to any gene: 7. This CDR3 has 15 amino acids. Germline CDR1 reads SQVTM; CDR2 reads ANQGSEA. The CDR3 sequence: CSARRDRGPNTEAFF. The DNA for the CDR3 is TGCAGCGCCCGCCGGGACAGGGGGCCGAACACTGAAGCTTTCTTT.

The sample holds a few counts of this clonotype. The chain has TRBV20-1 and TRBJ2-1, with D perhaps matching TRBD2 (5 bases). The CDR3 consists of 14 residues. Germline V CDR1 and CDR2: DFQATT, SNEGSKA (reference sequence). V lost 3 bases to trimming and J lost 0 bases, with 9 bases between them. The CDR3 sequence is CSASLGSSYNEQFF. The CDR3 DNA reads as TGCAGTGCTAGTCTGGGGAGCTCCTACAATGAGCAGTTCTTC.

This clonotype was found a few times. The chain is built from TRBV4-2 and TRBJ1-2; D gene unclear. V lost 0 bases and J 8 bases, leaving 16 bases between the germline ends. CDR3 length: 15 residues. Germline CDR1 LGHNA, CDR2 YNFKEQ. The CDR3 coding sequence is TGTGCCAGCAGCCAAGAAAGTGGTGGCCAGTTCGGCTACACCTTC. Translated: CASSQESGGQFGYTF.

This clonotype was observed a few times. J is TRBJ2-2 and V is TRBV7-6; D ambiguous. The V and J ends lost 4 bases and 1 base respectively, with 7 bases between them. The CDR3 runs 14 residues. The germline CDR1 and CDR2 sequences are SGHVS and FNYEAQ. The CDR3 bases are TGTGCCAGCAGCTGGAAGGTGAACACCGGGGAGCTGTTTTTT. This codes for CASSWKVNTGELFF.

The chain links TRBV19 to TRBJ2-1, with 10 bases that match TRBD2. V lost 4 bases and J lost 7; bases outside the gene matches: 1. The length of the CDR3 is 13 residues. Germline V gene data show CDR1 as LNHDA and CDR2 as SQIVND (reference sequence). CDR3 sequence (DNA): TGTGCCAGTAGTACACTAGCGGGGAATGAGCAGTTCTTC. Its protein is CASSTLAGNEQFF. The variable domain in full, completed from reference TRBV19 and TRBJ2-1, reads DGGITQSPKYLFRKEGQNVTLSCEQNLNHDAMYWYRQDPGQGLRLIYYSQIVNDFQKGDIAEGYSVSREKKESFPLTVTSAQKNPTAFYLCASSTLAGNEQFFGPGTRLTVL.

This clonotype was seen just once. This chain connects TRBV11-2 to TRBJ2-4, with a tentative D call TRBD1 (5 bases). The CDR3 is 18 amino acids. Trimming shortened V by 5 bases and J by 0 bases, and 20 bases separated the two germline ends. Germline V gene data show CDR1 as SGHAT and CDR2 as FQNNGV. The CDR3 DNA reads as TGTGCCAGCAGCCCTTTGCGCAGACAGAGGTTAGCCAAAAACATTCAGTACTTC. This sequence encodes CASSPLRRQRLAKNIQYF.

This clonotype was counted between two and nine times. The chain carries TRBV12-3 or TRBV12-4 and TRBJ2-7; no reliable D call. The germline V and J ends were trimmed by 5 bases and 1 base, with 12 bases remaining between them. The CDR3 extends over 14 amino acids. Written as DNA, the CDR3 is TGTGCCAGCAGTGTTGACCGTTTATCCTACGAGCAGTACTTC. Translating it yields CASSVDRLSYEQYF.

The chain combines TRBV5-6 with TRBJ2-3, with 9 bases identical to TRBD1. Germline CDR1 and CDR2: SGHDT and YYEEEE. V lost 4 bases and J lost 0; bases outside the gene matches: 9. This CDR3 is 17 amino acids long. CDR3 DNA sequence: TGTGCCAGCAGCAAAGGACAGGGGCCCCTTAGCACAGATACGCAGTATTTT. Protein: CASSKGQGPLSTDTQYF.

This clonotype was seen at least ten times. The V call is TRBV10-3, the J call TRBJ2-7; 11 bases are a match to TRBD2. The CDR3 has 15 residues. Germline V gives CDR1 ENHRY, CDR2 SYGVKD. V shed 0 bases, J shed 5 bases, and the junction held 3 bases outside the gene matches. CDR3: CAISESTSGGDEQYF. The CDR3 region has the DNA TGTGCCATCAGTGAGTCAACTAGCGGGGGTGACGAGCAGTACTTC.

This clonotype was recorded a few times. V is TRBV24-1 and J is TRBJ1-2, with 11 positions matching TRBD1. Losses at the gene ends were 3 bases for V and 3 bases for J; bases not matched to a gene: 2. This CDR3 is 15 amino acids long. Germline-derived CDR1 and CDR2 are KGHDR and SFDVKD. The DNA for the CDR3 is TGTGCCACCAGTGATCGGACAGGGGGCGACTATGGCTACACCTTC. This sequence encodes CATSDRTGGDYGYTF.

This clonotype showed up just a few times. V gene TRBV25-1 combines with J gene TRBJ2-3; D remains ambiguous. The CDR3 is 13 residues long. The V and J ends lost 5 bases and 0 bases respectively, with 6 bases between them. Germline V gives CDR1 MGHDK, CDR2 SYGVNS. The CDR3 loop reads CASSFDSTDTQYF. The CDR3 nucleotides are TGTGCCAGCAGTTTTGATAGCACAGATACGCAGTATTTT.

The chain employs TRBV10-3 and TRBJ2-5, with D perhaps given as TRBD1 or TRBD2 (7 bases each). The CDR3 covers 16 residues. Trimming left V 8 bases short and J 5 bases short, with 24 bases between. CDR1 ENHRY and CDR2 SYGVKD come from the germline V gene. CDR3 nucleotide sequence: TGTGCCATCCGCTTAGAAGGGGGCCGGGGAGGGGAGACCCAGTACTTC. Its protein is CAIRLEGGRGGETQYF.

This clonotype was counted only a few times. The rearrangement uses TRBV7-8 and TRBJ2-7, with 7 bases fitting TRBD2. Germline CDR1 and CDR2: SGHVS and FQNEAQ. This CDR3 contains 14 residues. Trimming took 2 bases from V and 6 from J; bases not matched to a gene: 7. CDR3 in DNA: TGTGCCAGCAGCTTAAGCGGGACCTACAGCGAGCAGTACTTC. Protein product: CASSLSGTYSEQYF.

This sequence joins TRBV5-1 and TRBJ2-6, with D possibly matching TRBD1 (5 bases). The V gene's germline CDR1 is SGHRS and CDR2 YFSETQ. The CDR3 runs 17 residues. Trimming cost V 4 bases and J 0 bases, with 14 bases left between them. As DNA, the CDR3 is TGCGCCAGCAGCCCGAGAAGACAGAACTCTGGGGCCAACGTCCTGACTTTC. Translated: CASSPRRQNSGANVLTF.